This TCR beta chain was recorded in a study of breast tumors, draining lymph nodes, adjacent tissues. Findings of the study overall: Tumor TCR diversity was below lymph nodes but above nontumor tissue.

This clonotype was detected many times. What it recognizes is unknown. Samples came from axillary lymph nodes draining the breast cancer. TCRdb ran MiXCR on the multiplex PCR reads and lists one entry per CDR3 protein. The data show roughly 220,000 distinct CDR3 sequences, 34% seen once. Germline V gene data show CDR1 as SGHAT and CDR2 as FQDESV (reference sequence). CDR3 length: 14 amino acids. V was trimmed by 2 bases and J by 4 bases, leaving 11 bases between them. The chain employs TRBV11-1 and TRBJ1-2; maybe TRBD1 (5 bases). The TCR sequence derives from a female donor with breast cancer. Some clones in this sample may be carry-over from other donors' samples. Sequenced sample: axillary lymph node tissue. The CDR3 sequence: CASSLMRGPYGYTF. As DNA, the CDR3 is TGTGCCAGCAGCTTAATGAGGGGTCCCTATGGCTACACCTTC.